This TCR beta chain is drawn from a study of blood T cells in healthy people across ages. With 1 base removed from V and 11 bases from J, the gap between germline ends came to 6 bases. Germline V lookup: CDR1 SGHTA, CDR2 FQGNSA. The CDR3 length is 12 residues. Notes on the study in general: TCR beta diversity, measured per million T cells, fell in a roughly linear way with age. TCR beta diversity tracked closely with naive T cell percentage.

To note about this clonotype: The antigen remains undetermined.

Together with a sample-barcoded 5' primer, a J-beta primer mix was included in a second PCR lasting about 7 to 11 cycles. CDR3-containing paired-end reads numbered at least 2.5 million in each sample. Each CDR3 protein gets one entry after TCRdb re-called the 5' RACE reads with MiXCR. This sample yields around 1,600,000 distinct CDR3 sequences, of which 35% to 45% are seen a single time; about 4% belongs to the top ten. The chain is built from TRBV7-2 and TRBJ1-6; unclear D gene. This TCR was sampled from a young woman in good health. What was sequenced was blood. CDR3 in DNA: TGTGCCAGCAGCTTAGTTGGGGCACCCCTCCACTTT. Amino acids: CASSLVGAPLHF.